The rows below give T cell receptor beta chains drawn from one sample of a study of T cell responses to AZD1222 COVID-19 vaccine. Sequenced by immunoSEQ multiplex PCR; TCRdb stores in-frame clones only, minus some. The repertoire holds over 120,000 clones, with 80% to 90% as singletons. The input for sequencing was peripheral blood, taken on day 0 of AZD1222 vaccination. These receptors came from an adult in good health. Each CDR3 is given with its conserved first and last residue. A D gene is named only where the DNA matches it firmly. Part of the rows lack a size; the others show once, few, many or a class for expanded clones.

NA	NA	TRBV23-1	TRBJ1-2	14	TGCGCCAGCCCATCTCTGGACAGTAACTATGGCTACACCTTC	CASPSLDSNYGYTF
NA	NA	TRBV18	TRBJ2-3	11	TGTGCCAGCTCCAATCGCGATACGCAGTATTTT	CASSNRDTQYF
TRBD1	once	TRBV20-1	TRBJ1-1	14	TGCAGTGCTAGTACAGGGGCGATGAACACTGAAGCTTTCTTT	CSASTGAMNTEAFF
NA	NA	TRBV7-2	TRBJ2-1	13	TGTGCCAGCAGCTTCGATAGGGGGAATGAGCAGTTCTTC	CASSFDRGNEQFF
NA	NA	TRBV7-6	TRBJ1-2	15	TGTGCCAGCAGCTTGGTGCCGTTCAGTCAAGGGGGCTACACCTTC	CASSLVPFSQGGYTF
TRBD1	NA	TRBV6-5	TRBJ1-2	15	TGTGCCAGCAGTTACTCCGACAGGGGGGGATATGGCTACACCTTC	CASSYSDRGGYGYTF
NA	NA	TRBV19	TRBJ1-1	16	TGTGCCAGTAGTATAGACAAATCAGGGATTTTCGCTGAAGCTTTCTTT	CASSIDKSGIFAEAFF
TRBD1	NA	TRBV2	TRBJ1-4	11	TGTGCCAGCAACAGGGGAGAAAAACTGTTTTTT	CASNRGEKLFF
NA	NA	TRBV6-1	TRBJ2-7	12	TGTGCCAGCAGTTTGACGGCCTACGAGCAGTACTTC	CASSLTAYEQYF
NA	NA	TRBV5-4	TRBJ1-2	13	TGTGCCAGCAGCAAGAGGTACTACTATGGCTACACCTTC	CASSKRYYYGYTF
NA	NA	TRBV5-4	TRBJ1-2	14	TGTGCCAGCAGCTTGGGGGGGCGCTATGTGGGCTACACCTTC	CASSLGGRYVGYTF
NA	NA	TRBV5-1	TRBJ1-2	15	TGCGCCAGCAGCGACACAGGGCGCGGCCCCTATGGCTACACCTTC	CASSDTGRGPYGYTF
NA	NA	TRBV7-2	TRBJ1-1	13	TGTGCCAGCAGCTCGTTTCGGGGCGCTGAAGCTTTCTTT	CASSSFRGAEAFF
NA	NA	TRBV9	TRBJ1-5	16	TGTGCCAGCAGCTCCGGTTTTGGGACGTACAATCAGCCCCAGCATTTT	CASSSGFGTYNQPQHF
TRBD1	NA	TRBV2	TRBJ2-2	15	TGTGCCAGCAGCGCGACAGGGGGCGACACCGGGGAGCTGTTTTTT	CASSATGGDTGELFF
TRBD1	NA	TRBV2	TRBJ1-3	15	TGTGCCGGACGACAGGGGGCTTCCACTGGAAACACCATATATTTT	CAGRQGASTGNTIYF
NA	once	TRBV27	TRBJ2-1	13	TGTGCCAGCAGTGACCCATTCTACAATGAGCAGTTCTTC	CASSDPFYNEQFF
TRBD1	few	TRBV12-3/TRBV12-4	TRBJ2-7	13	TGTGCCAGCACCTCTGGACAGGGCTGGGAGCAGTACTTC	CASTSGQGWEQYF
NA	NA	TRBV24-1	TRBJ1-1	12	TGTGCCACCAGAGCGCCCGACACTGAAGCTTTCTTT	CATRAPDTEAFF
NA	NA	TRBV5-1	TRBJ2-2	13	TGCGCCAGCAGCTTGGTGGCCACCGGGGAGCTGTTTTTT	CASSLVATGELFF
NA	NA	TRBV5-1	TRBJ2-3	16	TGCGCCAGCAGCTTGGATCTAGGGCGGGGCACAGATACGCAGTATTTT	CASSLDLGRGTDTQYF
NA	NA	TRBV21-1	TRBJ2-7	17	TGTGCCAGCAGCAAAGCCAAGAATGGAGGCTGCTGTTACGAGCAGTACTTC	CASSKAKNGGCCYEQYF
NA	NA	TRBV5-1	TRBJ2-4	16	TGCGCCAGCAGCTTGGGGTACCAAGGAGCCAAAAACATTCAGTACTTC	CASSLGYQGAKNIQYF
NA	NA	TRBV5-6	TRBJ1-4	16	TGTGCCAGCAGGTCCACACGTACGGGAGCTAATGAAAAACTGTTTTTT	CASRSTRTGANEKLFF
NA	NA	TRBV7-2	TRBJ2-6	14	TGTGCCAGCAGCTTAGGTACTGGGGCCAACGTCCTGACTTTC	CASSLGTGANVLTF
NA	NA	TRBV10-2	TRBJ2-7	13	TGCGCCAGCAGTCCCGAACCGCCCTACGAGCAGTACTTC	CASSPEPPYEQYF
NA	NA	TRBV7-9	TRBJ1-6	15	TGTGCCAGCAGGGGAAGGGACTCCTATAATTCACCCCTCCACTTT	CASRGRDSYNSPLHF